The clone carrying this TCR beta chain was counted many times. Germline values: CDR1 SEHNR, CDR2 FQNEAQ (reference sequence). V was clipped by 2 bases and J by 0 bases, with 8 bases between them. The CDR3 sequence is 15 residues long. These data originate in a study of T cell repertoires in cytomegalovirus infection. As for the study in general: Both a matching HLA type and CMV infection were indicated by public TCR beta signatures.

Each CDR3 protein gets one entry after TCRdb re-called the reads with MiXCR. There are just over 300,000 distinct CDR3 sequences in the sample; 15% to 20% occur only once, and more than 10% lies in the top ten. This chain joins TRBV7-9 and TRBJ1-3; D gene unclear. The sequenced sample was PBMCs. This receptor was identified in a human donor in good health (CMV status not recorded). Some clones in this sample may be carry-over from other donors' samples. CDR3 bases: TGTGCCAGCAGCTTACTCGGGATCTCTGGAAACACCATATATTTT. It codes for CASSLLGISGNTIYF.